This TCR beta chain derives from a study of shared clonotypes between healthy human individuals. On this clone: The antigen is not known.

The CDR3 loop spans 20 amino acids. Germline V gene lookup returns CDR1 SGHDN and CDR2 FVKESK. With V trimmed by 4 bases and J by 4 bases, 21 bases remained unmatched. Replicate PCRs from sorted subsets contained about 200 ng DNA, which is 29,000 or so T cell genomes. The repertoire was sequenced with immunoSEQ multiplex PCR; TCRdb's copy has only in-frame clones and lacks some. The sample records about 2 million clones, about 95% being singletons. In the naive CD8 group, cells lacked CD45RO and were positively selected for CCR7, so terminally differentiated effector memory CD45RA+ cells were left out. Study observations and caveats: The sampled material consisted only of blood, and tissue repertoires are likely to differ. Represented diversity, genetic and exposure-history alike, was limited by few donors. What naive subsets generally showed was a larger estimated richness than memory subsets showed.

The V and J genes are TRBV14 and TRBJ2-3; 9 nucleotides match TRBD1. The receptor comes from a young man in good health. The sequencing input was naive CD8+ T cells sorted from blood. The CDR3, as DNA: TGTGCCAGCAGCCCACTCAAGGTGGGCAGGGGACAGGGTTTCGCAGATACGCAGTATTTT. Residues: CASSPLKVGRGQGFADTQYF.